This TCR beta chain was sequenced for a study of CD8 T cells in Susac syndrome. A quantity of about 0.45 to 1 ug RNA underwent reverse transcription using random hexamers. From the immunoSEQ multiplex PCR reads, TCRdb called clonotypes with MiXCR, one entry per CDR3 protein. The data contain around 150,000 distinct CDR3 sequences, around 94% of them seen just once; the ten biggest clones take up about 0.09%. The patients serving as multiple sclerosis controls were treatment-naive. They had stable or active relapsing-remitting disease and fulfilled revised McDonald criteria. CDR1 and CDR2 (germline): SNHLY, FYNNEI. The CDR3 has 15 amino acids. With 4 bases removed from V and 7 bases from J, the gap between germline ends came to 19 bases.

This TCR was sampled from a human donor with multiple sclerosis. This chain uses TRBV2 with TRBJ1-2; no clear D gene. Sequenced sample: CD4+ T cells from PBMCs. The CDR3 protein is CASSVVEESESGYTF. Written as DNA, the CDR3 is TGTGCCAGCAGTGTGGTTGAAGAGTCAGAGAGTGGCTACACCTTC.